The present TCR beta chain was sequenced within a study of identifying expanded T cells in peripheral blood. The CDR3 is 13 amino acids. The V segment lost 4 bases and the J segment 11 bases; nucleotides outside the gene matches: 9. Germline V gene data show CDR1 as SGHDT and CDR2 as YYEEEE. TCRdb keeps only in-frame clones here, not all; method: immunoSEQ multiplex PCR. The sample shows 75,000 to 90,000 clones, approximately 90% of them seen only once. V is TRBV5-6 and J is TRBJ2-4, with 7 positions matching TRBD1. The receptor's source is a person aged 18 to 70 in good health. Sequenced: blood. DNA of the CDR3: TGTGCCAGCAGCCCCCGGACAGGACCCGTTCAGTACTTC. Protein product: CASSPRTGPVQYF.